This T cell receptor beta chain was recovered during a study of cytomegalovirus exposure and HLA in healthy donors. Study conclusions and caveats: Presence/absence analyses rested on an assumption that sequencing depth was roughly uniform across donors.

The PCR made use of 60 Vbeta and 13 Jbeta primers. Assay used: immunoSEQ multiplex PCR; TCRdb lists only in-frame clones, some missing. This repertoire shows 100,000 to 150,000 clones, less than 85% found once; its top ten account for around 4.2%. From germline, CDR1 is SGHAT and CDR2 FQNNGV. This CDR3 comprises 17 residues. V dropped 5 bases and J dropped 1; count of bases not matched to a gene: 5. Comment on this clone: Its cognate antigen is unknown.

The source material was PBMCs. V gene TRBV11-2 combines with J gene TRBJ2-6; TRBD1 matches 10 bases. This TCR came from a woman in her 40s in good health and CMV-seronegative. The CDR3 here is CASSTTGQGSGANVLTF. The CDR3 nucleotides read TGTGCCAGCAGCACAACGGGACAGGGGTCTGGGGCCAACGTCCTGACTTTC.